These 17 T cell receptor beta chains were sequenced from one sample in a study of cytomegalovirus exposure and HLA in healthy donors. PCR amplification relied on 60 Vbeta primers (plus 13 Jbeta primers). Measured with immunoSEQ multiplex PCR; TCRdb has only the in-frame clones, and not every one. This table has about 210,000 clones, about four fifths appearing once. The source material was PBMCs. Receptors originate from a woman aged 45-65 years in good health and CMV-seropositive.

This chain connects TRBV23-1 to TRBJ2-3; 8 nucleotides align to TRBD2. Being an ORF, TRBV23-1 has a function that is uncertain. This CDR3 region has 16 residues. V was clipped by 7 bases and J by 7 bases; unmatched bases: 16. CDR3 sequence: CASTTSGRPQGNTQYF. DNA for the CDR3: TGCGCCAGCACAACTAGCGGAAGGCCCCAGGGAAATACGCAGTATTTT.

The chain links TRBV10-1 to TRBJ2-5, with 8 bases aligning to TRBD1. Unmatched junction bases numbered 3, after V lost 0 bases and J lost 0 bases. The CDR3 spans 16 residues. The germline gives CDR1 WNHNN, CDR2 SYGVQD (reference sequence). Written as DNA, the CDR3 is TGCGCCAGCAGTGAGTCAGGGGACAGGTACCAAGAGACCCAGTACTTC. Translation gives CASSESGDRYQETQYF.

The chain combines TRBV4-3 with TRBJ2-4; 13 bases map to TRBD2. V dropped 1 base and J dropped 0; count of bases not matched to a gene: 9. The CDR3 runs 20 residues. Germline V gives CDR1 LGHNA, CDR2 YSLEER. CDR3 protein: CASSQGRTSGGRLAKNIQYF. CDR3 sequence (DNA): TGCGCCAGCAGCCAAGGGAGGACTAGCGGGGGCCGACTAGCCAAAAACATTCAGTACTTC.

The chain joins TRBV11-1 to TRBJ1-1; tentative D call: TRBD1 (5 bases). Trimming removed 1 base from V and 1 base from J, with 10 bases in between. Germline CDR1 reads SGHAT; CDR2 reads FQDESV (reference sequence). CDR3 length: 15 amino acids. As DNA, the CDR3 is TGTGCCAGCAGCTTAGTTCCAGGGTCGAACACTGAAGCTTTCTTT. This translates into CASSLVPGSNTEAFF.

This chain uses TRBV5-1 with TRBJ1-1, with TRBD1 matching over 8 bases. Germline V gene lookup returns CDR1 SGHRS and CDR2 YFSETQ. This CDR3 contains 14 residues. V trimming: 0 bases; J trimming: 5 bases; junction bases outside the gene matches: 3. CDR3: CASSLDGTGTEAFF. The CDR3 DNA follows: TGCGCCAGCAGCTTGGATGGGACAGGAACTGAAGCTTTCTTT. Full variable domain (remainder filled in from reference TRBV5-1 and TRBJ1-1): KAGVTQTPRYLIKTRGQQVTLSCSPISGHRSVSWYQQTPGQGLQFLFEYFSETQRNKGNFPGRFSGRQFSNSRSEMNVSTLELGDSALYLCASSLDGTGTEAFFGQGTRLTVV.

The chain couples TRBV29-1 to TRBJ2-7; no firm D call. Looked up from germline, CDR1 is SQVTM and CDR2 is ANQGSEA. Trimming took off 1 base at V and 0 bases at J, with 7 bases between the two ends. The CDR3 runs 13 residues. The CDR3 sequence is CSVEGSHSYEQYF. The CDR3 coding sequence is TGCAGCGTTGAAGGCAGTCACTCCTACGAGCAGTACTTC.

The chain joins TRBV5-4 to TRBJ1-2; TRBD1 matches 11 bases. This CDR3 is 15 amino acids long. Germline V CDR1 and CDR2: SGHNT, YYREEE (reference sequence). Unmatched junction bases numbered 4, after V lost 4 bases and J lost 2 bases. The CDR3 protein is CASSDGTGGNYGYTF. CDR3 nucleotide sequence: TGTGCCAGCAGCGACGGGACAGGGGGGAACTATGGCTACACCTTC.

This clone turned up a few times. Here the CDR3 DNA reads TGTGCCTGGAGAGGGGACAGGGGTTCACCCCTCCACTTT. Residues: CAWRGDRGSPLHF. The chain couples TRBV30 to TRBJ1-6; 10 bases are a match to TRBD1. V was pared by 3 bases and J by 9 bases, with 2 bases of the junction left unmatched. From germline, CDR1 is GTSNPN and CDR2 SVGIG (reference sequence). CDR3 size: 13 residues.

The chain joins TRBV29-1 to TRBJ1-4; TRBD1 might be the D (6 bases). Trimming shortened V by 4 bases and J by 5 bases, and 14 bases separated the two germline ends. The CDR3 is 14 amino acids. Germline CDR1 is SQVTM and CDR2 is ANQGSEA. The CDR3 loop reads CSVAWQGRNEKLFF. CDR3 coding DNA: TGCAGCGTTGCATGGCAGGGGCGGAATGAAAAACTGTTTTTT.

The chain has TRBV6-1 and TRBJ2-7; TRBD1 aligns across 8 bases. The CDR3 runs to 13 residues. Trimming at V came to 7 bases and at J to 6 bases, leaving 8 bases not matched to a gene. Germline-derived CDR1 and CDR2 are MNHNS and SASEGT. This chain's CDR3 is CASTSGQGVEQYF. DNA for the CDR3: TGTGCCAGCACCTCCGGACAGGGTGTCGAGCAGTACTTC.

This chain links TRBV2 with TRBJ1-1; D not resolved. V dropped 6 bases and J dropped 1 base, with 21 bases sitting between them. Germline V gene data show CDR1 as SNHLY and CDR2 as FYNNEI. The CDR3 totals 17 residues. The CDR3 DNA reads as TGTGCCAGCAGCCCGCTCCTAAGTCTTCCCCGGAACACTGAAGCTTTCTTT. It is translated as CASSPLLSLPRNTEAFF.

The J gene is TRBJ2-7, the V gene TRBV19; 7 nucleotides line up with TRBD2. Germline-derived CDR1 and CDR2 are LNHDA and SQIVND (reference sequence). The length of the CDR3 is 15 residues. With 5 bases clipped from V and 2 bases from J, the junction kept 9 bases outside the gene matches. This CDR3 reads CASSGPAGTPYEQYF. The CDR3 DNA reads as TGTGCCAGTAGTGGCCCAGCGGGGACCCCCTACGAGCAGTACTTC. Full variable domain (missing parts from reference TRBV19 and TRBJ2-7): DGGITQSPKYLFRKEGQNVTLSCEQNLNHDAMYWYRQDPGQGLRLIYYSQIVNDFQKGDIAEGYSVSREKKESFPLTVTSAQKNPTAFYLCASSGPAGTPYEQYFGPGTRLTVT.

The genes are TRBV5-6 and TRBJ2-3; a weak D match, TRBD1 (7 bases). Germline CDR1 and CDR2: SGHDT and YYEEEE. The CDR3 has 15 amino acids. V lost 5 bases, J lost 3 bases, and 16 bases lay in between. The CDR3 here is CASSLGGGGTDTQYF. DNA for the CDR3: TGTGCCAGCAGTCTAGGAGGGGGCGGTACAGATACGCAGTATTTT.

The DNA of the CDR3 is TGTGCCAGCAGCGAGGCCACGAGTCCAATCGACGGCTACACCTTC. It translates to CASSEATSPIDGYTF. The V call is TRBV21-1, the J call TRBJ1-2. TRBV21-1 has pseudogene status. This CDR3 spans 15 amino acids.

This clone was counted a few times. The gene calls are TRBV5-1 and TRBJ2-1; 7 bases fit TRBD2. The CDR3 totals 15 residues. The germline V gene encodes CDR1 SGHRS and CDR2 YFSETQ. J was trimmed by 1 base and V by 1 base; bases with no gene match: 2. As DNA, the CDR3 is TGCGCCAGCAGCTTGAATAGCGGGTCCTACAATGAGCAGTTCTTC. Protein product: CASSLNSGSYNEQFF.

The rearrangement joins TRBV6-6 to TRBJ2-3; 14 positions match TRBD2. The CDR3 loop spans 16 amino acids. With 6 bases clipped from V and 3 bases from J, the junction kept 5 bases outside the gene matches. The V gene's germline CDR1 is MNHNY and CDR2 SVGAGI (reference sequence). In DNA, the CDR3 is TGTGCCAGCAGCCGTGGACTAGCGGGGGGTACAGATACGCAGTATTTT. Protein: CASSRGLAGGTDTQYF.

The CDR3 loop reads CSARVSTEAFF. The CDR3 DNA reads as TGCAGTGCTAGAGTTAGTACTGAAGCTTTCTTT. The V call is TRBV20-1, the J call TRBJ1-1, with D unclear. Trimming removed 1 base from V and 5 bases from J, with 5 bases in between. CDR3 length equals 11 residues. The germline V gene has CDR1 DFQATT and CDR2 SNEGSKA (reference sequence).